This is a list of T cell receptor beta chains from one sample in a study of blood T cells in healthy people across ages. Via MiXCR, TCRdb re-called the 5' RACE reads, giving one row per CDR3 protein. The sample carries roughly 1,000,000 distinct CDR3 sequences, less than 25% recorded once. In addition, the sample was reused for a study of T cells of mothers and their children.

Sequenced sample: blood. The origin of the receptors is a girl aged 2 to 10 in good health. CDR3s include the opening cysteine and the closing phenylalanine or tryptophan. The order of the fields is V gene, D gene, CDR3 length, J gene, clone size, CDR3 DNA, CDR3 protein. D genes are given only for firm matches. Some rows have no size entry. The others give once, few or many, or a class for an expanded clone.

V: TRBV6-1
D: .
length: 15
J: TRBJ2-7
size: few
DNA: TGTGCCAGCAGTGAAGCAGGGAGCTACTCCTACGAGCAGTACTTC
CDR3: CASSEAGSYSYEQYF

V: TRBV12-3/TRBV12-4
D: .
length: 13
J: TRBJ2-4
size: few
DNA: TGTGCCAGCAACGGATTGGACAAAAACATTCAGTACTTC
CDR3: CASNGLDKNIQYF

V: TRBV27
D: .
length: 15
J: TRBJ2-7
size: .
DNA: TGTGCCAGCAGCTCCCCTGGATCTACAGGGAGTGAGCAGTACTTC
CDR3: CASSSPGSTGSEQYF

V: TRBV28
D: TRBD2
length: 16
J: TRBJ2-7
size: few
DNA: TGTGCCAGCAGTTCTAACTCCGGGACTAGGGCCTACGAGCAGTACTTC
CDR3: CASSSNSGTRAYEQYF

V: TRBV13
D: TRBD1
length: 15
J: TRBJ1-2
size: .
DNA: TGTGCCAGCAGCTCCGGGACAGGGGAATACTATGGCTACACCTTC
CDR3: CASSSGTGEYYGYTF

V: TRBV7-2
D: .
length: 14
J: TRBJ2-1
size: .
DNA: TGTGCCAGCAGCTTAGCGGGTCAAGGGGCCAAACAGTTCTTC
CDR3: CASSLAGQGAKQFF

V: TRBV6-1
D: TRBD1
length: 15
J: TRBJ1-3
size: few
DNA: TGTGCCAGCACCCCAGCCCGGACAGGTAGAGGCACCATATATTTT
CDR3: CASTPARTGRGTIYF

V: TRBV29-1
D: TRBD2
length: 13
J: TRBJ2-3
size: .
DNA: TGCAGCGTTGGCGGGGGGGCCGGAGATACGCAGTATTTT
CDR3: CSVGGGAGDTQYF

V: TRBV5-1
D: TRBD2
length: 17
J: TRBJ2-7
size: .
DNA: TGCGCCAGCAGCTTACGACTAGCGGGAGATGTCTCCTACGAGCAGTACTTC
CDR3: CASSLRLAGDVSYEQYF

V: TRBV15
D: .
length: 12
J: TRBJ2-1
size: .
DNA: TGTGCCACCAGTAACCCTCTGTATGAGCAGTTCTTC
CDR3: CATSNPLYEQFF

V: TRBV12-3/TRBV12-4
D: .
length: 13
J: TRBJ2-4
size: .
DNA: TGTGCCAGCAGTGGGTCAACCAAAAACATTCAGTACTTC
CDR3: CASSGSTKNIQYF

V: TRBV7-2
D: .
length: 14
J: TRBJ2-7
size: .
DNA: TGTGCCAGCAGCTTTATTGGTAACCAGTACGAGCAGTACTTC
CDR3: CASSFIGNQYEQYF

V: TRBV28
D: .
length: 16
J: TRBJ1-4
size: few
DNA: TGTGCCAGCAGTCCCCGAACTTTTTGGGGGGGTGAAAAACTGTTTTTT
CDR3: CASSPRTFWGGEKLFF

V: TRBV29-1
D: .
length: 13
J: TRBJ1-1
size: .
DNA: TGCAGCGTTGGGCCGGGGACGAACACTGAAGCTTTCTTT
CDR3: CSVGPGTNTEAFF

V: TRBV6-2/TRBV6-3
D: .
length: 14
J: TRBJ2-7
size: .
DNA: TGTGCCAGCAGTTACGAGGGGGGGAGCTACGAGCAGTACTTC
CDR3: CASSYEGGSYEQYF

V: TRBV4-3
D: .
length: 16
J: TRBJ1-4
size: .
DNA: TGCGCCAGCAGCCAGATAGAGGGACATCCAAATGAAAAACTGTTTTTT
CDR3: CASSQIEGHPNEKLFF

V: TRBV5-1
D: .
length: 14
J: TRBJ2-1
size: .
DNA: TGCGCCAGCAGTCTTACGCCTATTAACAATGAGCAGTTCTTC
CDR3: CASSLTPINNEQFF

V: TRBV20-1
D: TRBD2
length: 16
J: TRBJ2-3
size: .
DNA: TGCAGTGCTAGAGTCGCTAGCGGGAGCTTCACAGATACGCAGTATTTT
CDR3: CSARVASGSFTDTQYF

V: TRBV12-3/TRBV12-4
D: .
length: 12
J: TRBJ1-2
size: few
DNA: TGTGCCAGCAGTTCCACAAGTTATGGCTACACCTTC
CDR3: CASSSTSYGYTF

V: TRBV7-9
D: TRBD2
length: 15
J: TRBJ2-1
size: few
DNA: TGTGCCAGCAGGGGACTAGCGGGGGGGCCCGGTGAGCAGTTCTTC
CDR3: CASRGLAGGPGEQFF

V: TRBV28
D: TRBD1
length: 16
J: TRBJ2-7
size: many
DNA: TGTGCCAGCAGTTTATCCCCCGGGACAGGAGGGTACGAGCAGTACTTC
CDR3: CASSLSPGTGGYEQYF

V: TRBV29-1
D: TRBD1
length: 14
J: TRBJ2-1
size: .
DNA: TGCAGCGCCCCGGGACAGGGGTTGTTCAATGAGCAGTTCTTC
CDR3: CSAPGQGLFNEQFF

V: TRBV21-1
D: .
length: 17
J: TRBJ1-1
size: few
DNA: TGTGCCAGCAGCAAATCTTCCGGGGGCAAGGTGGGCACTGAAGCTTTCTTT
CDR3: CASSKSSGGKVGTEAFF

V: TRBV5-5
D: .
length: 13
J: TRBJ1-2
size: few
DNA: TGTGCCAGCAGCTTTCAGGGATGGGGTGGCTACACCTTC
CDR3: CASSFQGWGGYTF

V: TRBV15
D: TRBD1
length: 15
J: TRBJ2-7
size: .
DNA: TGTGCCACCAGCAGAGCCGGGACAGGGATTTACGAGCAGTACTTC
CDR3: CATSRAGTGIYEQYF

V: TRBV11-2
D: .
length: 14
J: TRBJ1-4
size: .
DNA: TGTGCCAGCAGCTTAGACGGGGGAGGGGAAAAACTGTTTTTT
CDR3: CASSLDGGGEKLFF

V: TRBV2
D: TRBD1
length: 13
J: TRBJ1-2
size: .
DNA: TGTGCCAGCAGGCAACAGGGGAACTATGGCTACACCTTC
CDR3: CASRQQGNYGYTF

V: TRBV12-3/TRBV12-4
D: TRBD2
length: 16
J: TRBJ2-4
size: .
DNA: TGTGCCAGCAGCTCCGGGACTAGCAGGGGAGGATACATTCAGTACTTC
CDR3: CASSSGTSRGGYIQYF

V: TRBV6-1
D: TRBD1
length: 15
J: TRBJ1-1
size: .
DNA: TGTGCCAGCAGGGACAGGGGGCAAGCGGTCACTGAAGCTTTCTTT
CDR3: CASRDRGQAVTEAFF

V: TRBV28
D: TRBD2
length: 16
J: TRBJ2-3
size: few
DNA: TGTGCCAGCACCGCACCGAGGCGGGAGGGCACAGATACGCAGTATTTT
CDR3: CASTAPRREGTDTQYF

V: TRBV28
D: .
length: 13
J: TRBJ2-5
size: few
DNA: TGTGCCAGCAGTTCAGGGTCCGGAGAGACCCAGTACTTC
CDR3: CASSSGSGETQYF

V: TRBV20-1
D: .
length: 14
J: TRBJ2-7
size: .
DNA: TGCAGTGCTAGTAGGGAGGGGGCAACCTACGAGCAGTACTTC
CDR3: CSASREGATYEQYF

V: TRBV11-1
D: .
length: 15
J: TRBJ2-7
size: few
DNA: TGTGCCAGCAGTTACCGCCGAGGGACCCCCTACGAGCAGTACTTC
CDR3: CASSYRRGTPYEQYF

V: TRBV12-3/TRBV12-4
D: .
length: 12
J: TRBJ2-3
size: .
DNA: TGTGCCGGCAGTTTCAGGGGAGATACGCAGTATTTT
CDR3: CAGSFRGDTQYF

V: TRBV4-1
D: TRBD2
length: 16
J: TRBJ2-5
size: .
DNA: TGCGCCAGCAGCCAAGCGTCGGCGGGAGAGGGAGAGACCCAGTACTTC
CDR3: CASSQASAGEGETQYF

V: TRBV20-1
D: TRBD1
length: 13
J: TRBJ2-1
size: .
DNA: TGCAGTGCTCCCGACAGGGGGCTTAATGAGCAGTTCTTC
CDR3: CSAPDRGLNEQFF

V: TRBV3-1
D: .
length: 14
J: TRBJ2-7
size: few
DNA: TGTGCCAGCAGCCGAGAGGGGACCGGCTACGAGCAGTACTTC
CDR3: CASSREGTGYEQYF

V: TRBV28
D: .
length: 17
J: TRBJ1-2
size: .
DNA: TGTGCCAGCAGTTTATGTTCCAGGGAGGTCCGTACCTATGGCTACACCTTC
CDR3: CASSLCSREVRTYGYTF

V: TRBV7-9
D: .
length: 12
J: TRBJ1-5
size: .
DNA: TGTGCCAGTCAATGGGAGGGTCAGCCCCAGCATTTT
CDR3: CASQWEGQPQHF

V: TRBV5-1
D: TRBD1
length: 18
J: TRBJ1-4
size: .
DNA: TGCGCCAGCAGCACATCCGGGACAGCTCATGCAACTAATGAAAAACTGTTTTTT
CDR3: CASSTSGTAHATNEKLFF

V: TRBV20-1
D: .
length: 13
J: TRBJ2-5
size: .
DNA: TGCAGTGCTGACCCGGCGCAAGAAGAGACCCAGTACTTC
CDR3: CSADPAQEETQYF

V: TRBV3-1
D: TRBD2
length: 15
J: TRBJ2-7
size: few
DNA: TGTGCCAGCAGCCAAGATTCACTAGCGGCCTACGAGCAGTACTTC
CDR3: CASSQDSLAAYEQYF

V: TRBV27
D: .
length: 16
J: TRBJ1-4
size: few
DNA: TGTGCCAGCAGCATCACAGGAACCGCAACTAATGAAAAACTGTTTTTT
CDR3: CASSITGTATNEKLFF

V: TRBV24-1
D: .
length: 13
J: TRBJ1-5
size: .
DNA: TGTGCCACCAGTGAGGAGATCGATCAGCCCCAGCATTTT
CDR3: CATSEEIDQPQHF

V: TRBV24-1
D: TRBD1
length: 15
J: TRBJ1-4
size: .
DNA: TGTGCCACCAGTGACAGGAGGGGGCAGGATGAAAAACTGTTTTTT
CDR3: CATSDRRGQDEKLFF

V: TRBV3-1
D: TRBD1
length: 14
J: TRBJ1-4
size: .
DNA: TGTGCCAGCAGCCGGGACAGCTCTAATGAAAAACTGTTTTTT
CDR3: CASSRDSSNEKLFF

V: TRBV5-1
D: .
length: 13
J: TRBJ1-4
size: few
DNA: TGCGCCGGCAGCTTAGACATTTATGAAAAACTGTTTTTT
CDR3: CAGSLDIYEKLFF

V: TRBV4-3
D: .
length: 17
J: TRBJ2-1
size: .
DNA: TGCGCCAGCAGCCAAGAAACTCGCCCGGACCACTACAATGAGCAGTTCTTC
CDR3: CASSQETRPDHYNEQFF